Listed below are T cell receptor beta chains from one sample, sequenced in a study of PD-L1 blockade in urothelial cancer. TCRdb's table, derived via immunoSEQ multiplex PCR, lists solely in-frame clones and lacks some. The table records roughly 63,000 clones, 81% of them present only once. This specimen was PBMCs, taken around atezolizumab (anti-PD-L1) treatment. The source of these receptors is a man between 65 and 79 years old with urothelial cancer. The CDR3 runs from the conserved cysteine through the conserved F or W. D genes are given only for firm matches. Expanded clones get a size class; other rows say once, few or many, or leave the size out.

NA NA TRBJ2-3 TRBV29-1 CSAGSTDTQYF TGCAGCGCGGGAAGCACAGATACGCAGTATTTT
NA NA TRBJ2-7 TRBV29-1 CSVVAASYEQYF TGCAGCGTTGTAGCGGCGTCCTACGAGCAGTACTTC
NA few TRBJ1-4 TRBV30 CAWSGSGTREKLFF TGTGCCTGGAGTGGGTCCGGGACTCGAGAAAAACTGTTTTTT
NA NA TRBJ2-5 TRBV30 CAWSTLGIQETQYF TGTGCCTGGAGTACACTAGGCATCCAAGAGACCCAGTACTTC
TRBD1 once TRBJ2-1 TRBV5-1 CASSLRQGFFNEQFF TGCGCCAGCAGCTTGAGACAGGGGTTTTTCAATGAGCAGTTCTTC
TRBD1 medium-sized TRBJ1-5 TRBV19 CASSKDRDEPQHF TGTGCCAGTAGTAAGGACAGGGATGAACCCCAGCATTTT
NA NA TRBJ2-7 TRBV25-1 CASSRGTGTYEQYF TGTGCCAGCAGTCGTGGGACTGGAACCTACGAGCAGTACTTC
NA NA TRBJ2-5 TRBV5-1 CASSFQGRSMVETQYF TGCGCCAGCAGCTTCCAGGGGCGTTCGATGGTGGAGACCCAGTACTTC
TRBD2 NA TRBJ2-3 TRBV5-1 CASQDSGRIDTQYF TGCGCCAGCCAGGATAGCGGGAGGATAGATACGCAGTATTTT
TRBD1 NA TRBJ1-2 TRBV2 CASIPDRGNDGYTF TGTGCCAGCATCCCCGACAGGGGAAACGATGGCTACACCTTC
NA NA TRBJ1-2 TRBV30 CAWRAPEQGPYGYTF TGTGCCTGGAGGGCCCCCGAACAGGGCCCCTATGGCTACACCTTC
NA NA TRBJ2-1 TRBV7-9 CASSSETYNEQFF TGTGCCAGCAGTTCCGAGACCTACAATGAGCAGTTCTTC
TRBD1 once TRBJ1-1 TRBV7-9 CASSLMGQITEAFF TGTGCCAGCAGCCTGATGGGACAGATCACTGAAGCTTTCTTT
NA NA TRBJ1-2 TRBV6-5 CASTRGAGGGYTF TGTGCCAGCACTAGAGGGGCCGGGGGAGGCTACACCTTC
NA NA TRBJ1-5 TRBV28 CASSLVTGGHTSNQPQHF TGTGCCAGCAGTTTAGTGACCGGGGGGCATACGAGCAATCAGCCCCAGCATTTT
NA NA TRBJ1-1 TRBV19 CASTAQGGADKAFF TGTGCCAGTACTGCACAGGGCGGCGCGGATAAAGCTTTCTTT
NA NA TRBJ1-2 TRBV7-9 CASSFQNGGSYTF TGTGCCAGCAGCTTTCAAAACGGGGGAAGCTACACCTTC
NA NA TRBJ2-5 TRBV27 CASTKGNGAQYF TGTGCCAGCACGAAGGGGAATGGGGCCCAGTACTTC
TRBD1 NA TRBJ1-2 TRBV6-1 CASQVDRGLSGYTF TGTGCCAGCCAAGTAGACAGGGGGCTGAGTGGCTACACCTTC
NA NA TRBJ1-2 TRBV5-4 CASSLGTRASYGYTF TGTGCCAGCAGCTTGGGGACTCGGGCCAGCTATGGCTACACCTTC
NA NA TRBJ1-1 TRBV2 CASRAGRNTEAFF TGTGCCAGCAGGGCTGGGAGGAACACTGAAGCTTTCTTT
NA NA TRBJ1-4 TRBV19 CASSISGGWGEKLFF TGTGCCAGTAGTATATCGGGGGGCTGGGGTGAAAAACTGTTTTTT
NA NA TRBJ1-1 TRBV5-1 CASSFQGEAEAFF TGCGCCAGCAGCTTCCAGGGTGAGGCTGAAGCTTTCTTT
TRBD1 NA TRBJ2-1 TRBV6-1 CASSQNSGGHNEQFF TGTGCCAGCAGTCAAAACTCAGGGGGCCACAATGAGCAGTTCTTC
NA NA TRBJ2-1 TRBV11-2 CASSLEAGYNEQFF TGTGCCAGCAGCTTAGAAGCGGGCTACAATGAGCAGTTCTTC
NA NA TRBJ2-1 TRBV28 CASSLGGLRSNEQFF TGTGCCAGCAGTCTTGGGGGACTGAGAAGCAATGAGCAGTTCTTC
TRBD2 NA TRBJ2-1 TRBV9 CASSASGLAGMYEQFF TGTGCCAGCTCCGCCTCGGGACTAGCGGGAATGTATGAGCAGTTCTTC
NA few TRBJ2-1 TRBV9 CASSKGGESSYNEQFF TGTGCCAGCAGTAAAGGAGGAGAGAGCTCCTACAATGAGCAGTTCTTC
TRBD1 NA TRBJ2-3 TRBV7-2 CASSSRQGPDTQYF TGTGCCAGCAGCTCCCGACAGGGACCAGATACGCAGTATTTT
NA NA TRBJ2-3 TRBV30 CAWQSTDTQYF TGTGCCTGGCAAAGCACAGATACGCAGTATTTT
TRBD1 NA TRBJ2-6 TRBV28 CASSLSGTGGSGANVLTF TGTGCCAGCAGTTTATCTGGGACAGGGGGCTCGGGGGCCAACGTCCTGACTTTC
NA NA TRBJ1-4 TRBV30 CAWSRGSNEKLFF TGTGCCTGGAGTCGGGGTTCTAATGAAAAACTGTTTTTT
TRBD1 NA TRBJ2-2 TRBV5-5 CASSFMPGQRNTGELFF TGTGCCAGCAGCTTTATGCCGGGACAGAGGAACACCGGGGAGCTGTTTTTT
TRBD1 NA TRBJ1-2 TRBV28 CASSRGTGHGYTF TGTGCCAGCAGTCGTGGGACAGGTCATGGCTACACCTTC
TRBD2 NA TRBJ2-1 TRBV6-1 CASSEWGGSEQFF TGTGCCAGCAGTGAGTGGGGGGGTAGTGAGCAGTTCTTC
TRBD1 NA TRBJ1-5 TRBV29-1 CSVAGTGGQPQHF TGCAGCGTTGCGGGGACAGGGGGTCAGCCCCAGCATTTT
TRBD1 NA TRBJ1-2 TRBV18 CASSPRSGGSGGYTF TGTGCCAGCTCACCACGATCAGGGGGTTCTGGTGGCTACACCTTC
NA NA TRBJ1-5 TRBV7-9 CASSFGHNQPQHF TGTGCCAGCAGCTTTGGGCATAATCAGCCCCAGCATTTT
NA NA TRBJ2-6 TRBV5-1 CASSQGSSGANVLTF TGCGCCAGCAGCCAGGGGAGCTCTGGGGCCAACGTCCTGACTTTC
TRBD2 once TRBJ2-5 TRBV7-2 CASSSRTSGQETQYF TGTGCCAGCAGCTCCCGGACTAGCGGACAAGAGACCCAGTACTTC
NA once TRBJ2-2 TRBV6-1 CASSARMDWSVSGELFF TGTGCCAGCAGTGCTCGGATGGACTGGAGCGTTTCCGGGGAGCTGTTTTTT
NA NA TRBJ2-4 TRBV15 CATRLGPPDIQYF TGTGCCACCAGACTGGGCCCCCCGGACATTCAGTACTTC
NA NA TRBJ2-1 TRBV5-1 CASSPPTDYNEQFF TGCGCCAGCAGCCCTCCGACTGATTACAATGAGCAGTTCTTC
NA NA TRBJ2-5 TRBV14 CASSPGPSTIGETQYF TGTGCCAGCAGCCCCGGCCCCTCAACTATCGGTGAGACCCAGTACTTC
NA NA TRBJ2-7 TRBV4-1 CASSQLNGNSYEQYF TGCGCCAGCAGCCAACTGAACGGGAACTCCTACGAGCAGTACTTC
NA NA TRBJ1-1 TRBV11-1 CASSPTLGLNTEAFF TGTGCCAGCAGCCCTACGCTAGGTCTGAACACTGAAGCTTTCTTT
TRBD2 NA TRBJ2-1 TRBV7-6 CASSFTGTNYNEQFF TGTGCCAGCAGCTTCACCGGGACTAACTACAATGAGCAGTTCTTC
NA NA TRBJ2-5 TRBV18 CASSPTPEETQYF TGTGCCAGCTCCCCTACTCCTGAAGAGACCCAGTACTTC
TRBD2 NA TRBJ2-3 TRBV19 CASTPGGGPGGDTQYF TGTGCCAGTACCCCGGGTGGGGGACCGGGGGGTGATACGCAGTATTTT
NA NA TRBJ2-7 TRBV7-8 CASSLIQRESSYEQYF TGTGCCAGCAGCTTAATTCAGCGTGAAAGCTCCTACGAGCAGTACTTC
NA few TRBJ2-7 TRBV21-1 CASSKGGGLYEQYF TGTGCCAGCAGCAAAGGTGGAGGGCTCTACGAGCAGTACTTC
TRBD1 NA TRBJ2-5 TRBV7-2 CASSLGTGAETQYF TGTGCCAGCAGCTTAGGGACAGGGGCAGAGACCCAGTACTTC
TRBD2 once TRBJ2-3 TRBV19 CASSNSIAGRSTDTQYF TGTGCCAGTAGTAACTCGATAGCGGGTCGGAGCACAGATACGCAGTATTTT
TRBD1 NA TRBJ1-4 TRBV13 CASSSGGTNEKLFF TGTGCCAGCAGTTCAGGGGGAACTAATGAAAAACTGTTTTTT
NA few TRBJ1-2 TRBV29-1 CSSERRERNYGYTF TGCAGCTCAGAGAGGAGAGAGAGGAACTATGGCTACACCTTC
NA NA TRBJ2-7 TRBV21-1 CASSRTGPFSYEQYF TGTGCCAGCAGCAGGACAGGGCCCTTCTCCTACGAGCAGTACTTC
TRBD2 NA TRBJ2-1 TRBV13 CASRRWIAGPYGNEQFF TGTGCCAGCCGAAGGTGGATAGCGGGACCCTATGGCAATGAGCAGTTCTTC
TRBD2 NA TRBJ2-3 TRBV5-1 CASSLTLAGTHTDTQYF TGCGCCAGCAGCTTGACACTAGCGGGGACACACACAGATACGCAGTATTTT